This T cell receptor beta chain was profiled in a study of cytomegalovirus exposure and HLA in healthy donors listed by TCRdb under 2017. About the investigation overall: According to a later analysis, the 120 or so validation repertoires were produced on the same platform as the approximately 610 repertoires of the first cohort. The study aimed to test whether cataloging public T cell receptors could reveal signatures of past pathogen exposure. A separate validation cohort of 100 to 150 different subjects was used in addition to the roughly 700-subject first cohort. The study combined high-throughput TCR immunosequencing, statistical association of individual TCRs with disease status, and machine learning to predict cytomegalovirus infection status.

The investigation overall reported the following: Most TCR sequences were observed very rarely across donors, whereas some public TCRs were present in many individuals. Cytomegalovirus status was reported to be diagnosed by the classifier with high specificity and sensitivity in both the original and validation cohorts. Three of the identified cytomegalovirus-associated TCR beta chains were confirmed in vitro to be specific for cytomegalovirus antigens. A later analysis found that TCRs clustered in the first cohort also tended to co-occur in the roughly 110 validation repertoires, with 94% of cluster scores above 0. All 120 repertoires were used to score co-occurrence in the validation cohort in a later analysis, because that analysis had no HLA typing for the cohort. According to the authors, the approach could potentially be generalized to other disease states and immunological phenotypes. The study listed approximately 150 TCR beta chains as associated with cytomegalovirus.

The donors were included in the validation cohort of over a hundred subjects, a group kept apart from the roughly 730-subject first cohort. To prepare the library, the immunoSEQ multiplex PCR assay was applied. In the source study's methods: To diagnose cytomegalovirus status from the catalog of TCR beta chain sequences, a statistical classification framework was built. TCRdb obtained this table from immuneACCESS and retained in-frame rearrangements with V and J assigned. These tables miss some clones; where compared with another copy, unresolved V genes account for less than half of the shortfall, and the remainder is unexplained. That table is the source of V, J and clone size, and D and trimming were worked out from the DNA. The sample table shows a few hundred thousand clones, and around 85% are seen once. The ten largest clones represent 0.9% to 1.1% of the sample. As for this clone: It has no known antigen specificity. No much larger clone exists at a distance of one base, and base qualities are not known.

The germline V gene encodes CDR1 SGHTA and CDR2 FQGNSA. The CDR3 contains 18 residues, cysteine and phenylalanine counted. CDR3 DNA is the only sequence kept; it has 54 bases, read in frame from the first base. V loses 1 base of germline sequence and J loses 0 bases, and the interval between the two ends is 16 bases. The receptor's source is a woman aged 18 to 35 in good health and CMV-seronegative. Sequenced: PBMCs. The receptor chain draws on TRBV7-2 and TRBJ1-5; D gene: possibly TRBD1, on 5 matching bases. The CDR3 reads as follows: CASSLGQGYLYSNQPQHF. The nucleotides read TGTGCCAGCAGCTTAGGGCAGGGTTACCTCTATAGCAATCAGCCCCAGCATTTT.